The rows below give T cell receptor beta chains drawn from one sample of a study of blood T cell repertoires in COVID-19. Measured with immunoSEQ multiplex PCR; TCRdb has only the in-frame clones, and not every one. Here the sample spans some 200,000 clones, 85% being singletons. Specimen: peripheral blood. All receptors derive from a woman aged 55 to 70 with acute or convalescent COVID-19. Each CDR3 is given with its conserved first and last residue. Each record gives: V gene, D gene, J gene, clone size, CDR3 protein, CDR3 DNA. A D gene is named only where the DNA matches it firmly. The size of a clone is reported for some rows only, either as once, few or many, or as a class for expanded clones.

TRBV2	-	TRBJ2-2	once	CASSVAVANTGELFF	TGTGCCAGCAGTGTTGCGGTCGCGAACACCGGGGAGCTGTTTTTT
TRBV7-3	-	TRBJ2-5	few	CASSPPTSAPLRGAQYF	TGTGCCAGCAGCCCACCGACTAGCGCCCCGCTCAGGGGGGCCCAGTACTTC
TRBV7-3	-	TRBJ2-3	-	CASSLRGLRHNTDTQYF	TGTGCCAGCAGCTTACGGGGACTTCGCCACAACACAGATACGCAGTATTTT
TRBV28	TRBD2	TRBJ2-1	-	CASSFGRVLAGARGNEQFF	TGTGCCAGCAGTTTTGGGAGAGTGCTAGCGGGAGCCCGTGGCAATGAGCAGTTCTTC
TRBV9	TRBD2	TRBJ2-7	-	CASSYGGNSYEQYF	TGTGCCAGCAGCTACGGGGGGAACTCCTACGAGCAGTACTTC
TRBV5-1	-	TRBJ1-4	-	CASSLRQGSGEKLFF	TGCGCCAGCAGCTTGCGGCAGGGTTCGGGTGAAAAACTGTTTTTT
TRBV5-1	-	TRBJ1-1	-	CASSFAGEETEAFF	TGCGCCAGCAGCTTTGCAGGGGAAGAAACTGAAGCTTTCTTT
TRBV6-5	-	TRBJ2-3	-	CASSNRALTDTQYF	TGTGCCAGCAGTAACAGGGCATTGACAGATACGCAGTATTTT
TRBV9	TRBD2	TRBJ2-3	-	CASSVGGGSIGDTQYF	TGTGCCAGCAGCGTAGGGGGCGGGAGTATTGGCGATACGCAGTATTTT
TRBV10-1	TRBD2	TRBJ2-2	-	CATSGSGSLTGELFF	TGCGCCACCTCGGGGAGCGGGAGCCTCACCGGGGAGCTGTTTTTT
TRBV5-5	TRBD2	TRBJ2-5	once	CASSWGTSGEPQETQYF	TGTGCCAGCAGCTGGGGGACTAGCGGGGAACCCCAAGAGACCCAGTACTTC
TRBV12-3/TRBV12-4	-	TRBJ1-4	once	CASSLVGEEKLFF	TGTGCCAGCAGTTTAGTCGGGGAAGAGAAACTGTTTTTT
TRBV30	TRBD1	TRBJ1-4	-	CAWSGYRGGEKLFF	TGTGCCTGGAGTGGCTACAGGGGTGGGGAAAAACTGTTTTTT
TRBV7-9	TRBD2	TRBJ2-5	-	CASRSTSAGETQYF	TGTGCCAGCAGATCGACTAGCGCGGGGGAGACCCAGTACTTC
TRBV6-6	-	TRBJ1-6	-	CASEPQFNSPLHF	TGTGCCAGTGAGCCCCAATTTAATTCACCCCTCCACTTT
TRBV5-4	TRBD2	TRBJ2-3	-	CASSLGSGLAGALYTQYF	TGTGCCAGCAGCTTGGGGTCGGGACTAGCGGGGGCCCTATATACGCAGTATTTT
TRBV18	-	TRBJ2-5	once	CASSPISGGETQYF	TGTGCCAGCTCACCAATCTCAGGTGGGGAGACCCAGTACTTC
TRBV6-5	-	TRBJ1-4	-	CASRADRGLRKLFF	TGTGCCAGCAGGGCGGACAGAGGCCTTAGAAAACTGTTTTTT
TRBV9	TRBD1	TRBJ2-2	-	CASSVGQGDGGELFF	TGTGCCAGCAGCGTAGGGCAGGGGGACGGCGGGGAGCTGTTTTTT
TRBV3-1/TRBV3-2	-	TRBJ1-1	once	CASSSEVGRAFF	TGTGCCAGCAGCTCCGAGGTGGGTAGAGCTTTCTTT
TRBV28	-	TRBJ1-2	-	CASSLFLSNYGYTF	TGTGCCAGCAGTTTATTCCTCAGTAACTATGGCTACACCTTC
TRBV9	-	TRBJ1-6	-	CASSPGGSYNSPLHF	TGTGCCAGCAGCCCCGGGGGCTCCTATAATTCACCCCTCCACTTT
TRBV9	TRBD2	TRBJ2-1	-	CASSKGLAGYNEQFF	TGTGCCAGCAGCAAGGGACTAGCGGGATACAATGAGCAGTTCTTC
TRBV4-2	-	TRBJ2-3	-	CASSQEASGTDTQYF	TGTGCCAGCAGCCAAGAGGCTAGCGGCACAGATACGCAGTATTTT
TRBV14	-	TRBJ2-2	once	CASSPQGTGELFF	TGTGCCAGCAGCCCACAGGGTACCGGGGAGCTGTTTTTT
TRBV6-5	-	TRBJ2-7	once	CASSYGGAGSSYEQYF	TGTGCCAGCAGTTACGGGGGGGCCGGGAGCTCCTACGAGCAGTACTTC
TRBV28	-	TRBJ2-7	-	CASSLLRYEQYF	TGTGCCAGCAGTTTACTACGCTACGAGCAGTACTTC
TRBV30	-	TRBJ1-2	-	CAWSGQGIGGYTF	TGTGCCTGGAGTGGTCAGGGGATAGGTGGCTACACCTTC
TRBV12-3/TRBV12-4	-	TRBJ1-2	-	CASSLVQEYGYTF	TGTGCCAGCAGTTTAGTACAGGAATATGGCTACACCTTC
TRBV3-1/TRBV3-2	-	TRBJ2-7	once	CASSPLRRGTYEQYF	TGTGCCAGCAGCCCCCTTCGACGAGGAACTTACGAGCAGTACTTC
TRBV28	TRBD1	TRBJ2-2	-	CASSLPPGQGITGELFF	TGTGCCAGCAGTTTGCCTCCGGGACAGGGGATAACCGGGGAGCTGTTTTTT
TRBV6-5	-	TRBJ1-1	-	CASSFSRGMNTEAFF	TGTGCCAGCAGTTTCTCCCGGGGGATGAACACTGAAGCTTTCTTT
TRBV19	TRBD1	TRBJ1-1	once	CASSIQGAPEAFF	TGTGCCAGTAGTATCCAGGGGGCGCCTGAAGCTTTCTTT
TRBV5-1	-	TRBJ2-1	-	CASSLGDKGAYNEQFF	TGCGCCAGCAGCTTGGGTGACAAGGGAGCCTACAATGAGCAGTTCTTC
TRBV6-5	-	TRBJ2-7	once	CASGIGQHTYEQYF	TGTGCCAGCGGTATCGGACAGCACACTTACGAGCAGTACTTC
TRBV11-3	-	TRBJ2-3	-	CASSLGGEWTDTQYF	TGTGCCAGCAGCTTAGGGGGAGAGTGGACAGATACGCAGTATTTT
TRBV30	-	TRBJ2-1	-	CAWRRRGYNEQFF	TGTGCCTGGAGACGGCGGGGTTACAATGAGCAGTTCTTC
TRBV7-9	-	TRBJ2-5	-	CASSFQGGQETQYF	TGTGCCAGCAGCTTCCAGGGTGGCCAAGAGACCCAGTACTTC
TRBV28	-	TRBJ2-1	-	CASSQFYRDNEQFF	TGTGCCAGCAGTCAATTCTACCGTGACAATGAGCAGTTCTTC
TRBV15	TRBD1	TRBJ1-4	-	CATSRGLADRGYEKLFF	TGTGCCACCAGCAGAGGATTAGCGGACAGGGGTTATGAAAAACTGTTTTTT
TRBV10-3	-	TRBJ2-3	-	CAISEPPGKTDTQYF	TGTGCCATCAGTGAGCCCCCCGGGAAAACAGATACGCAGTATTTT